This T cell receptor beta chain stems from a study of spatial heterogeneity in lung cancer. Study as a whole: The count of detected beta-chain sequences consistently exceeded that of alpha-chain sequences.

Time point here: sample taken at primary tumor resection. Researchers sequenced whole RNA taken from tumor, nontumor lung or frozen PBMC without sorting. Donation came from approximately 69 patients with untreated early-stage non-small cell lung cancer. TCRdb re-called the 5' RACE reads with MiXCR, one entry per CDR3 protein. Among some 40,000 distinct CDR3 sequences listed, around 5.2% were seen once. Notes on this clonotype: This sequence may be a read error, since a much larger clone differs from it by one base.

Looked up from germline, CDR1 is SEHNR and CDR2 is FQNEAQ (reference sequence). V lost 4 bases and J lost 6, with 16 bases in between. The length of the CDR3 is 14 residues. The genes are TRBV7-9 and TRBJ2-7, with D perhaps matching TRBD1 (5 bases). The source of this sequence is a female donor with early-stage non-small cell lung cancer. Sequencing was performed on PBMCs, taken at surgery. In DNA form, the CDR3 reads TGTGCCAGCAGCTCCTCTGTCAGGGTAGGCGAGCAGTACTTC. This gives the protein CASSSSVRVGEQYF.